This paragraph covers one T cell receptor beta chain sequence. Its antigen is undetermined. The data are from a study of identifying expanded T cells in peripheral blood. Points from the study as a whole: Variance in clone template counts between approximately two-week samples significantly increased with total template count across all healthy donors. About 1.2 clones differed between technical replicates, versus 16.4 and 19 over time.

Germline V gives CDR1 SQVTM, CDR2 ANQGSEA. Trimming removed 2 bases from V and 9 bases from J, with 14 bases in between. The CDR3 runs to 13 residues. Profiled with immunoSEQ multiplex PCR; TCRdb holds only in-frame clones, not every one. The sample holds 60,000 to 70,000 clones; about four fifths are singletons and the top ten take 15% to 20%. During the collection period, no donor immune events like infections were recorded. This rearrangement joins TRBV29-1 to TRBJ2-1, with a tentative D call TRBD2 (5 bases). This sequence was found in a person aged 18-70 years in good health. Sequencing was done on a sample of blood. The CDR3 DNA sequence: TGCAGCGTTGAAATCCTTCTAGCAGGTGAGCAGTTCTTC. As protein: CSVEILLAGEQFF.